Below are 20 T cell receptor beta chains sequenced from a single sample in a study of cytomegalovirus exposure and HLA in healthy donors (dated by TCRdb to 2015 to 2018). Libraries were constructed by the immunoSEQ multiplex PCR assay. For the multiplex PCR, a mixture combining 60 forward primers for TCR Vbeta segments and 13 reverse primers for TCR Jbeta segments was used. Not all clones reach the TCRdb copy of this immuneACCESS table, which keeps in-frame sequences only. Checked studies attribute under half of the gap to unresolved V genes and leave the rest unexplained. This sample has some 190,000 clones in its table, and 79% of those were observed once. In total, the top ten clones hold 1.6% of the sample. Sequenced input: PBMCs. These receptors came from a woman aged 45-59 years in good health and CMV-seronegative.

This sequence joins TRBV6-5 and TRBJ1-1; D is unresolved. This CDR3 is 11 amino acids long. V was cut by 3 bases and J by 7 bases, with 6 bases left in between. Per germline, CDR1 MNHEY and CDR2 SVGAGI. DNA of the CDR3: TGTGCCAGCAGTTATGGAGGTGAAGCTTTCTTT. As protein: CASSYGGEAFF.

The rearrangement joins TRBV7-9 to TRBJ1-2; tentatively, D is TRBD1 (5 bases). CDR3 length equals 15 residues. V dropped 1 base and J dropped 5 bases, with 14 bases sitting between them. Germline CDR1 SEHNR, CDR2 FQNEAQ (reference sequence). CDR3: CASSLVKTGLYGYTF. CDR3 nucleotides: TGTGCCAGCAGCTTAGTAAAAACAGGTCTATATGGCTACACCTTC.

This clone appeared a single time. The chain links TRBV27 to TRBJ1-5; 8 bases line up with TRBD1. The CDR3 extends over 14 amino acids. J gave up 2 bases and V 10 bases, and 7 bases lay outside the gene matches. Germline loops: CDR1 MNHEY, CDR2 SMNVEV (reference sequence). CDR3 sequence (DNA): TGTGCCACCGCCGACAGGGGAGGCAATCAGCCCCAGCATTTT. Translating it yields CATADRGGNQPQHF.

The chain is built from TRBV15 and TRBJ2-6; 11 bases agree with TRBD1. There are 19 residues in the CDR3. J was trimmed by 2 bases and V by 4 bases; bases with no gene match: 10. CDR1 and CDR2 from the germline V gene are LNHNV and YYDKDF (reference sequence). DNA for the CDR3: TGTGCCACCAGCAAGGGACAGGGGGGACTGGCGGCTGGGGCCAACGTCCTGACTTTC. Its protein product is CATSKGQGGLAAGANVLTF.

The chain couples TRBV7-2 to TRBJ2-1; possibly TRBD2 for D (5 bases). The germline gives CDR1 SGHTA, CDR2 FQGNSA. Trimming cost V 4 bases and J 0 bases, with 13 bases left between them. The CDR3 has 16 residues. The CDR3 loop is CASSYRPSHSYNEQFF. The DNA for the CDR3 is TGTGCCAGCAGCTACCGCCCTAGCCACTCCTACAATGAGCAGTTCTTC.

The chain combines TRBV7-2 with TRBJ2-1; possibly TRBD2 for D (6 bases). The germline V gene encodes CDR1 SGHTA and CDR2 FQGNSA. CDR3 length equals 12 residues. The V end was cut by 7 bases, the J end by 9 bases, with 13 bases between. The CDR3 coding sequence is TGTGCCAGCACTCGCGGGGCGGGTGAGCAGTTCTTC. It encodes CASTRGAGEQFF. Full variable domain (remainder filled in from reference TRBV7-2 and TRBJ2-1): GAGVSQSPSNKVTEKGKDVELRCDPISGHTALYWYRQSLGQGLEFLIYFQGNSAPDKSGLPSDRFSAERTGGSVSTLTIQRTQQEDSAVYLCASTRGAGEQFFGPGTRLTVL.

The genes are TRBV7-9 and TRBJ2-5, with TRBD2 as a possible D gene (6 bases). The DNA end favors TRBJ2-7, so the J call may be wrong. This CDR3 contains 16 residues. The germline V gene encodes CDR1 SEHNR and CDR2 FQNEAQ (reference sequence). The CDR3 DNA reads as TGTGCCAGCAGCTTAGCAACTGGGACTCTGCCCTACGAGCAGTACTTC. This codes for CASSLATGTLPYEQYF.

V gene TRBV7-2 combines with J gene TRBJ1-2; D is unresolved. This CDR3 is 15 amino acids long. Germline CDR1 reads SGHTA; CDR2 reads FQGNSA. Trimming shortened V by 1 base and J by 4 bases, and 13 bases separated the two germline ends. CDR3 sequence: CASSLGEVLGYGYTF. CDR3 DNA: TGTGCCAGCAGCTTAGGAGAGGTCCTGGGCTATGGCTACACCTTC.

V usage is TRBV29-1 and J usage is TRBJ2-2, with D hard to call. The CDR3 covers 12 residues. Per germline, CDR1 SQVTM and CDR2 ANQGSEA. Trimming stripped 3 bases from V and 3 bases from J, with 5 bases between. The CDR3 is CSVDRDTGELFF. The CDR3 DNA reads as TGCAGCGTTGACCGGGACACCGGGGAGCTGTTTTTT.

The chain uses TRBV28 and TRBJ1-1; TRBD1 agrees at 10 bases. In germline, CDR1 is MDHEN, CDR2 SYDVKM. The V and J ends lost 3 bases and 4 bases, in that order; junction bases with no gene match: 2. The CDR3 contains 14 residues. Written as DNA, the CDR3 is TGTGCCAGCAGTTTCCGGACAGGGGGCACTGAAGCTTTCTTT. Protein sequence: CASSFRTGGTEAFF.

The chain links TRBV5-1 to TRBJ1-4; D is possibly TRBD1 (5 bases). Trimming removed 2 bases at V and 5 bases at J, with 13 bases between. The CDR3 has 15 residues. The germline V gene has CDR1 SGHRS and CDR2 YFSETQ. The CDR3 sequence: CASSFGVGANEKLFF. CDR3 nucleotides: TGCGCCAGCAGCTTTGGGGTAGGGGCGAATGAAAAACTGTTTTTT. The full variable domain, completed using reference TRBV5-1 and TRBJ1-4, is KAGVTQTPRYLIKTRGQQVTLSCSPISGHRSVSWYQQTPGQGLQFLFEYFSETQRNKGNFPGRFSGRQFSNSRSEMNVSTLELGDSALYLCASSFGVGANEKLFFGSGTQLSVL.

This clone was detected only once. The chain combines TRBV5-1 with TRBJ1-2; TRBD1 agrees at 8 bases. The CDR3 spans 16 residues. V shed 0 bases and J 2 bases; nucleotides not matched to a gene: 6. The germline V gene encodes CDR1 SGHRS and CDR2 YFSETQ. The DNA for the CDR3 is TGCGCCAGCAGCTTGGTAGGGCAGGGGGCGAACTATGGCTACACCTTC. Its protein is CASSLVGQGANYGYTF.

The V call is TRBV27, the J call TRBJ2-1; the D gene is possibly TRBD2 (6 bases). The ends were cut back, 7 bases at V and 5 bases at J, with 21 bases in the middle. CDR3 length: 16 residues. The V gene's germline CDR1 is MNHEY and CDR2 SMNVEV (reference sequence). For the CDR3, the DNA is TGTGCCAGCACCCCTTCGGTGGGGAGGATCCACAATGAGCAGTTCTTC. Translating it yields CASTPSVGRIHNEQFF.

The chain joins TRBV7-2 to TRBJ1-4; 8 bases align to TRBD1. The CDR3 totals 14 residues. Unmatched junction bases numbered 4, after V lost 2 bases and J lost 8 bases. Germline V lookup: CDR1 SGHTA, CDR2 FQGNSA. The CDR3 reads CASSLNRGREKLFF. DNA of the CDR3: TGTGCCAGCAGCTTAAACAGGGGGAGGGAAAAACTGTTTTTT.

The V call is TRBV7-9, the J call TRBJ1-2; the D gene is possibly TRBD1 (5 bases). CDR3 size: 13 residues. V shed 5 bases and J shed 8 bases, with 15 bases lying between them. CDR1 is SEHNR and CDR2 is FQNEAQ in the germline V gene (reference sequence). This chain's CDR3 is CASSHPQGRGYTF. CDR3 coding DNA: TGTGCCAGCAGCCACCCCCAGGGTCGGGGCTACACCTTC.

The chain carries TRBV15 and TRBJ1-1; unclear D gene. The CDR3 is 12 amino acids. V gave up 0 bases and J gave up 8 bases, with 7 bases separating them. From germline, CDR1 is LNHNV and CDR2 YYDKDF (reference sequence). The CDR3 reads CATSRDSPEAFF. CDR3 nucleotides: TGTGCCACCAGCAGAGATAGCCCGGAAGCTTTCTTT.

The chain uses TRBV28 and TRBJ2-2; 9 nucleotides match TRBD1. The length of the CDR3 is 19 residues. With V trimmed by 3 bases and J by 3 bases, 14 bases remained unmatched. The germline V gene has CDR1 MDHEN and CDR2 SYDVKM. The CDR3 nucleotides are TGTGCCAGCAGTTTGTTACCTCCGGGACAGGGTAGTCACACCGGGGAGCTGTTTTTT. Translating it yields CASSLLPPGQGSHTGELFF.

The chain recombines TRBV30 with TRBJ1-1; 8 bases are shared with TRBD1. Germline-derived CDR1 and CDR2 are GTSNPN and SVGIG (reference sequence). The CDR3 length is 16 residues. V shed 2 bases and J 0 bases; nucleotides not matched to a gene: 8. Written as DNA, the CDR3 is TGTGCCTGGAGTACCCGGGACAGGTTAGTGAACACTGAAGCTTTCTTT. This translates into CAWSTRDRLVNTEAFF.

The rearrangement joins TRBV9 to TRBJ2-7; 7 bases are shared with TRBD1. In germline, CDR1 is SGDLS, CDR2 YYNGEE. The V gene end was trimmed by 0 bases and the J gene end by 5 bases; junction bases not matched to a gene: 8. The length of the CDR3 is 15 residues. The CDR3 here is CASSVGTGLYHEQYF. CDR3 nucleotides: TGTGCCAGCAGCGTAGGGACAGGTCTCTACCACGAGCAGTACTTC. The variable domain in full, with the rest retrieved from reference TRBV9 and TRBJ2-7, is DSGVTQTPKHLITATGQRVTLRCSPRSGDLSVYWYQQSLDQGLQFLIQYYNGEERAKGNILERFSAQQFPDLHSELNLSSLELGDSALYFCASSVGTGLYHEQYFGPGTRLTVT.

This chain links TRBV19 with TRBJ1-2, with 10 bases lining up with TRBD1. Germline V gives CDR1 LNHDA, CDR2 SQIVND (reference sequence). The CDR3 has 14 residues. With 6 bases clipped from V and 2 bases from J, the junction kept 3 bases outside the gene matches. The CDR3 nucleotides read TGTGCCAGTAGGAGGGACAGGGGAAACTATGGCTACACCTTC. It yields the protein CASRRDRGNYGYTF.